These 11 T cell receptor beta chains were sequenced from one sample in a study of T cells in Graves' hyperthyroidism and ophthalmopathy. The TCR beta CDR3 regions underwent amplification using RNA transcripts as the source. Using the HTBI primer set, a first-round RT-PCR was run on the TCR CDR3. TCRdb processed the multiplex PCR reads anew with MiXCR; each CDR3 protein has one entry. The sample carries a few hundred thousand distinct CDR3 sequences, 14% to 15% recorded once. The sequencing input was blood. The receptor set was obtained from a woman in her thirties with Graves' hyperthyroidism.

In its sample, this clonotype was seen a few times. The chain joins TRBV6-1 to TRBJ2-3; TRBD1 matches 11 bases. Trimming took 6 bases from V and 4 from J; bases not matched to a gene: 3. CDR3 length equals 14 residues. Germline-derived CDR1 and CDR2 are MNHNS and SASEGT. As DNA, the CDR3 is TGTGCCAGCAGACCGGGACAGGGGGCAGATACGCAGTATTTT. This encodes CASRPGQGADTQYF.

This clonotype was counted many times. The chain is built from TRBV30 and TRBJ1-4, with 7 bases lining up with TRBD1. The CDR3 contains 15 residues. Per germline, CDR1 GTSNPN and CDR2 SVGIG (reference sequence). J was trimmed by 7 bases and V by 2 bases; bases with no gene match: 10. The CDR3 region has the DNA TGTGCCTGGAGTCCTGGACAGGAGCCGGGTGAAAAACTGTTTTTT. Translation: CAWSPGQEPGEKLFF.

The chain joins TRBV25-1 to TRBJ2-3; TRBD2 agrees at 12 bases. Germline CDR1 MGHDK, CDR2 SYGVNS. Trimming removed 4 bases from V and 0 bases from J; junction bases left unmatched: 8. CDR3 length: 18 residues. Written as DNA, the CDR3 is TGTGCCAGCAGTGCAATCCGGACTAGCGGGAAAAGCACAGATACGCAGTATTTT. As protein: CASSAIRTSGKSTDTQYF.

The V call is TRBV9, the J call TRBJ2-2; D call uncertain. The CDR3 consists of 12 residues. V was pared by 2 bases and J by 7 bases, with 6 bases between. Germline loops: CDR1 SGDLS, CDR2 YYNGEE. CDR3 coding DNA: TGTGCCAGCAGCGTGGACGGCGGGGAGCTGTTTTTT. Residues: CASSVDGGELFF.

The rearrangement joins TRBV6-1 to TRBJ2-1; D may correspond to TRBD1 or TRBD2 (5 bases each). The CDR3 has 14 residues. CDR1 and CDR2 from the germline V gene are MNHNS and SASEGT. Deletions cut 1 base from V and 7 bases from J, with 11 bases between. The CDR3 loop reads CASSEGDGWNEQFF. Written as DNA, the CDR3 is TGTGCCAGCAGTGAAGGGGACGGGTGGAATGAGCAGTTCTTC.

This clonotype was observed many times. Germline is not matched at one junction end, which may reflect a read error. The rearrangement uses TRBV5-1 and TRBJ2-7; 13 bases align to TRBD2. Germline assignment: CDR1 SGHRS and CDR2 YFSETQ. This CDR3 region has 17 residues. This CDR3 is CASSLDVGLAGSYGQYF. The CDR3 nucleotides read TGCGCCAGCAGCTTGGATGTGGGACTAGCGGGAAGCTACGGGCAGTACTTC. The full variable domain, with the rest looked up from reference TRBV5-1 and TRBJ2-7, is KAGVTQTPRYLIKTRGQQVTLSCSPISGHRSVSWYQQTPGQGLQFLFEYFSETQRNKGNFPGRFSGRQFSNSRSEMNVSTLELGDSALYLCASSLDVGLAGSYGQYFGPGTRLTVT.

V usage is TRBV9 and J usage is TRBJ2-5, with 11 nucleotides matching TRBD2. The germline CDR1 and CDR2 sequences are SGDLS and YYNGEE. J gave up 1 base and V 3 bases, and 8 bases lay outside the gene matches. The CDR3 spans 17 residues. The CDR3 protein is CASSEGLAGGIQETQYF. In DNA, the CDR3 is TGTGCCAGCAGCGAGGGGCTAGCGGGAGGTATCCAAGAGACCCAGTACTTC.

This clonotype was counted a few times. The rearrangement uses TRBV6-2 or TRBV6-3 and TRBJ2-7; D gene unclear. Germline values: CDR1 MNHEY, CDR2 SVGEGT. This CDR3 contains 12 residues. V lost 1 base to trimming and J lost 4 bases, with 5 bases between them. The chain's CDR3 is CASSYYLYEQYF. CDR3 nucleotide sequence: TGTGCCAGCAGTTACTACCTATACGAGCAGTACTTC.

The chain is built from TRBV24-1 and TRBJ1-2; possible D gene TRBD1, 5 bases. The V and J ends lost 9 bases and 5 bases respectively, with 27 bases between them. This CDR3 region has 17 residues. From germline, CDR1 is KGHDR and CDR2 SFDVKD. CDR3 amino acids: CATHVGTRGGELYGYTF. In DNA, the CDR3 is TGTGCCACCCACGTGGGGACCCGGGGAGGGGAGCTTTATGGCTACACCTTC.

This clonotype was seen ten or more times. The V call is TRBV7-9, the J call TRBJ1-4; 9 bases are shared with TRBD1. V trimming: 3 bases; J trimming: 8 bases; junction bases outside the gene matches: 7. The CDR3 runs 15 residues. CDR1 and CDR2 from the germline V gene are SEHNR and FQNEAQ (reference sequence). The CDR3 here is CASSFHRGRGEKLFF. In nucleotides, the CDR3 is TGTGCCAGCAGCTTTCACAGGGGGCGCGGGGAAAAACTGTTTTTT.

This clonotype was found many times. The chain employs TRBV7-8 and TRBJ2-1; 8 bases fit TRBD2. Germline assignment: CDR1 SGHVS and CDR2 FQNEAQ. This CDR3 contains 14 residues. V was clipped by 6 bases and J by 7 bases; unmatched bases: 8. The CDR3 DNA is TGTGCCAGCAGGCAGGGAACGGGAGGGAATGAGCAGTTCTTC. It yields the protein CASRQGTGGNEQFF.